These T cell receptor beta chains were read from a single sample in a study of PD-L1 blockade in urothelial cancer. The repertoire was sequenced with immunoSEQ multiplex PCR; TCRdb's copy has only in-frame clones and lacks some. The sample carries roughly 32,000 clones, 80% to 90% recorded once. This specimen consisted of PBMCs, obtained around atezolizumab (anti-PD-L1) treatment. The receptors here all came from a man in his 60s with urothelial cancer. Both conserved end residues are part of each CDR3. The D gene is left open where the match is weak. Clone size is given for some rows only: seen once, a few or many times, or a class if the clone is expanded.

>TRBV5-4|TRBJ1-1|-|-
CASSLAGRGTEAFF
>TRBV11-1|TRBJ2-7|-|TRBD1
CASSLMTGLRDEQYF
>TRBV5-1|TRBJ2-3|-|-
CASSFGGADTQYF
>TRBV5-1|TRBJ1-6|-|-
CASSLGAEASPLHF
>TRBV19|TRBJ2-1|medium-sized|TRBD2
CASSTLTSGRVVEQFF
>TRBV10-1|TRBJ1-2|-|-
CASSESNYAHGYTF
>TRBV19|TRBJ1-2|-|TRBD1
CASSSPGQGAQNGYTF
>TRBV11-3|TRBJ2-1|-|-
CASSVNQANEQFF
>TRBV7-2|TRBJ2-7|-|TRBD2
CASSLGGRITYEQYF
>TRBV18|TRBJ2-7|-|TRBD2
CASSPRGGYEQYF
>TRBV6-5|TRBJ1-1|-|-
CASSAQGSGEAFF
>TRBV29-1|TRBJ1-1|-|-
CSLADSLNTEAFF
>TRBV15|TRBJ1-5|-|-
CATSRDPLGPLLNQPQHF
>TRBV5-5|TRBJ1-4|-|TRBD1
CASSLEGGLTNEKLFF
>TRBV29-1|TRBJ2-2|-|TRBD2
CSVPPRGGTGELFF